Listed below are T cell receptor beta chains from one sample, sequenced in a study of immune cell composition in non-small cell lung cancer. Produced via immunoSEQ multiplex PCR; TCRdb's table is partial and in-frame only. The sample shows about 10,000 clones, 65% to 80% of them seen only once. Sequencing was done on a sample of lung tumor tissue. The receptor set was obtained from a human donor with non-small cell lung cancer. CDR3s include the opening cysteine and the closing phenylalanine or tryptophan. Fields, in order: J gene, clone size, V gene, D gene, CDR3 length, CDR3 protein, CDR3 DNA. The D gene is left open where the match is weak. A clone size is listed for some rows: how often the clone was seen (once, few, many), or a class if it is expanded.

TRBJ2-7,few,TRBV21-1,.,13,CASSNQTGYEQYF,TGTGCCAGCAGCAACCAGACAGGGTACGAGCAGTACTTC
TRBJ1-5,few,TRBV19,.,14,CASSMWDRNQPQHF,TGTGCCAGTAGTATGTGGGACCGCAATCAGCCCCAGCATTTT
TRBJ2-1,.,TRBV10-3,.,14,CAISAGGSYNEQFF,TGTGCCATCAGTGCCGGGGGATCCTACAATGAGCAGTTCTTC
TRBJ1-6,few,TRBV14,.,14,CASSQVRGLSPLHF,TGTGCCAGCAGCCAAGTCCGCGGACTTTCACCCCTCCACTTT
TRBJ1-4,medium-sized,TRBV6-6,.,11,CASRGNEKLFF,TGTGCCAGCAGGGGGAATGAAAAACTGTTTTTT
TRBJ2-7,.,TRBV15,TRBD2,14,CATRTSGRTYEQYF,TGTGCCACCAGGACTAGCGGGAGGACCTACGAGCAGTACTTC
TRBJ2-5,.,TRBV7-2,.,14,CASSLGDKGETQYF,TGTGCCAGCAGTTTAGGGGATAAGGGAGAGACCCAGTACTTC
TRBJ1-2,.,TRBV18,.,13,CASSPLGTYGYTF,TGTGCCAGCTCACCTCTGGGTACCTATGGCTACACCTTC
TRBJ2-5,.,TRBV6-6,.,12,CASSYSRETQYF,TGTGCCAGCAGTTACTCTCGAGAGACCCAGTACTTC
TRBJ1-4,.,TRBV27,.,15,CATRKQNNFNEKLFF,TGTGCAACTCGGAAACAGAACAACTTTAATGAAAAACTGTTTTTT
TRBJ2-1,.,TRBV18,.,16,CASSPQSRTAYNEQFF,TGTGCCAGCTCACCACAATCCCGGACAGCGTACAATGAGCAGTTCTTC
TRBJ2-3,.,TRBV5-4,.,16,CASSSRALASTDTQYF,TGTGCCAGCAGCTCTCGGGCCCTAGCTAGCACAGATACGCAGTATTTT
TRBJ2-7,few,TRBV9,TRBD1,14,CASSRGTGGYEQYF,TGTGCCAGCAGCCGGGGGACAGGGGGCTACGAGCAGTACTTC
TRBJ1-5,.,TRBV6-6,.,15,CASRPPGDSNQPQHF,TGTGCCAGCAGGCCTCCAGGGGATAGCAATCAGCCCCAGCATTTT